The next 30 T cell receptor beta chains were all read from a single sample in a study of OX40 agonist ivuxolimab in advanced cancers. The data were produced by immunoSEQ multiplex PCR, yet TCRdb's version contains in-frame clones alone and is incomplete. Of tens of thousands of clones in the sample, roughly 84% were seen once. The material sequenced was CD4+ or CD8+ T cells sorted from blood, taken in a trial of the OX40 agonist ivuxolimab. These TCRs come from an adult with an advanced solid tumor such as melanoma, head and neck, liver or kidney cancer.

V and J are TRBV5-1 and TRBJ1-4, with D unclear. The CDR3 covers 16 residues. Trimming shortened V by 6 bases and J by 0 bases, and 15 bases separated the two germline ends. The V gene's germline CDR1 is SGHRS and CDR2 YFSETQ. CDR3 DNA sequence: TGCGCCAGCAAGATCTCGACCTCCGCAACTAATGAAAAACTGTTTTTT. This sequence encodes CASKISTSATNEKLFF.

The chain links TRBV7-9 to TRBJ1-1, with unresolved D. V gave up 7 bases and J gave up 1 base, with 19 bases separating them. The germline V gene has CDR1 SEHNR and CDR2 FQNEAQ (reference sequence). There are 16 residues in the CDR3. In DNA, the CDR3 is TGTGCCAGCACCCCAGTGGGTGGGCTCCAGAACACTGAAGCTTTCTTT. Encoded protein: CASTPVGGLQNTEAFF. Full variable domain (outside the CDR3, taken from reference TRBV7-9 and TRBJ1-1): DTGVSQNPRHKITKRGQNVTFRCDPISEHNRLYWYRQTLGQGPEFLTYFQNEAQLEKSRLLSDRFSAERPKGSFSTLEIQRTEQGDSAMYLCASTPVGGLQNTEAFFGQGTRLTVV.

The chain carries TRBV30 and TRBJ1-5; D is uncertain. The ends were cut back, 5 bases at V and 5 bases at J, with 13 bases in the middle. This CDR3 is built from 13 residues. Germline CDR1 reads GTSNPN; CDR2 reads SVGIG (reference sequence). DNA for the CDR3: TGTGCCTGGGGCCGTGGCATCGATCAGCCCCAGCATTTT. This gives the protein CAWGRGIDQPQHF.

The J gene is TRBJ2-4, the V gene TRBV30; D uncertain. V was pared by 1 base and J by 10 bases, with 11 bases between. There are 12 residues in the CDR3. Germline CDR1 GTSNPN, CDR2 SVGIG (reference sequence). The CDR3 sequence is CAWSEHPEIQYF. For the CDR3, the DNA is TGTGCCTGGAGTGAGCATCCAGAAATTCAGTACTTC.

The chain has TRBV14 and TRBJ2-5, with TRBD2 identical over 7 bases. The CDR3 spans 16 residues. Trimming cost V 3 bases and J 5 bases; bases outside gene matches: 12. Looked up from germline, CDR1 is SGHDN and CDR2 is FVKESK. The CDR3 here is CASSQGRGRRGETQYF. CDR3 coding DNA: TGTGCCAGCAGCCAGGGGAGGGGTCGCCGCGGGGAGACCCAGTACTTC.

The chain carries TRBV19 and TRBJ2-1, with no clear D. With 4 bases removed from V and 4 bases from J, the gap between germline ends came to 8 bases. Germline V gives CDR1 LNHDA, CDR2 SQIVND (reference sequence). The CDR3 has 13 residues. The DNA for the CDR3 is TGTGCCAGTAGTAGAAAAGGGTACAATGAGCAGTTCTTC. This gives the protein CASSRKGYNEQFF.

This clone was observed a single time. This chain connects TRBV7-6 to TRBJ2-3; D is undetermined. Trimming removed 5 bases at V and 4 bases at J, with 10 bases between. The CDR3 contains 13 residues. Germline V lookup: CDR1 SGHVS, CDR2 FNYEAQ. The CDR3 region has the DNA TGTGCCAGCAGCGCAAGGCGTTCAGATACGCAGTATTTT. Protein product: CASSARRSDTQYF. Supplemented by reference TRBV7-6 and TRBJ2-3, the full variable domain reads GAGVSQSPRYKVTKRGQDVALRCDPISGHVSLYWYRQALGQGPEFLTYFNYEAQQDKSGLPNDRFSAERPEGSISTLTIQRTEQRDSAMYRCASSARRSDTQYFGPGTRLTVL.

The CDR3 coding sequence is TGTGCCAGTAGTCGCCAGCCTTCCTACGAGCAGTACTTC. Its translation: CASSRQPSYEQYF. This rearrangement joins TRBV19 to TRBJ2-7; D uncertain. V lost 5 bases and J 1 base, leaving 9 bases between the germline ends. CDR3 length: 13 residues. In germline, CDR1 is LNHDA, CDR2 SQIVND (reference sequence).

The chain is built from TRBV6-6 and TRBJ1-5, with D perhaps matching TRBD1 (6 bases). The CDR3 runs 16 residues. Germline V gives CDR1 MNHNY, CDR2 SVGAGI (reference sequence). V was shortened by 5 bases and J by 2 bases, with 16 bases between the two germline ends. The CDR3 DNA sequence: TGTGCCAGCAGTCCCTTAATGAGGGGGGGCAATCAGCCCCAGCATTTT. As protein: CASSPLMRGGNQPQHF.

V usage is TRBV6-4 and J usage is TRBJ1-5; TRBD1 matches 9 bases. With V trimmed by 6 bases and J by 4 bases, 4 bases remained unmatched. The CDR3 has 14 residues. Looked up from germline, CDR1 is MRHNA and CDR2 is SNTAGT. CDR3 amino acids: CASSTGQGNQPQHF. CDR3 nucleotide sequence: TGTGCCAGCAGCACAGGACAGGGGAATCAGCCCCAGCATTTT.

The V and J genes are TRBV21-1 and TRBJ1-2; TRBD1 is the table's D call, not checked against the DNA. TRBV21-1 counts as a pseudogene. The CDR3 loop spans 12 amino acids. The CDR3 region has the DNA TGTGCCAGCAGCAATAAGGGGGATGGCTACACCTTC. Its translation: CASSNKGDGYTF.

The V call is TRBV6-5, the J call TRBJ2-2, with 7 positions matching TRBD2. This CDR3 has 15 residues. J lost 5 bases, V lost 5 bases, and 8 bases had no gene match. The V gene's germline CDR1 is MNHEY and CDR2 SVGAGI. DNA of the CDR3: TGTGCCAGCAGTCGAGTAACGGGAGGAACCGGGGAGCTGTTTTTT. Translation gives CASSRVTGGTGELFF.

This chain uses TRBV10-3 with TRBJ2-5; 7 positions match TRBD1. Per germline, CDR1 ENHRY and CDR2 SYGVKD. This CDR3 is built from 13 residues. Germline trimming cut 6 bases from V and 2 bases from J; bases unmatched to any gene: 3. CDR3 in DNA: TGTGCCATCAGCCCGGGACAGCAAGAGACCCAGTACTTC. Translation gives CAISPGQQETQYF.

V and J are TRBV28 and TRBJ1-1; D may be TRBD1 (5 bases). The CDR3 sequence is 15 residues long. V was trimmed by 6 bases and J by 4 bases, leaving 18 bases between them. The germline gives CDR1 MDHEN, CDR2 SYDVKM. The CDR3 DNA reads TGTGCCAGCAGCCCGGGCGCAGGGATGGTCACTGAAGCTTTCTTT. This encodes CASSPGAGMVTEAFF.

The genes are TRBV29-1 and TRBJ2-1; D gene unclear. The CDR3 runs 14 residues. The V gene lost 5 bases and the J gene lost 3 bases, with 14 bases spanning the gap. Germline CDR1 reads SQVTM; CDR2 reads ANQGSEA. CDR3: CSVIGGRFYNEQFF. The CDR3 DNA reads as TGCAGCGTTATCGGCGGACGTTTCTACAATGAGCAGTTCTTC.

This CDR3 is CASSLDPRTSAQTQYF. As DNA, the CDR3 is TGTGCCAGCAGCTTAGATCCGAGGACTAGCGCGCAGACCCAGTACTTC. This sequence joins TRBV11-2 and TRBJ2-5; 9 bases are shared with TRBD2. Germline CDR1 and CDR2: SGHAT and FQNNGV. The length of the CDR3 is 16 residues. With V trimmed by 0 bases and J by 6 bases, 8 bases remained unmatched.

CDR3 region: CASSSRETQYF. The CDR3 DNA is TGTGCCAGCAGCTCGAGGGAGACCCAGTACTTC. J is TRBJ2-5 and V is TRBV7-2; D unclear. The CDR3 covers 11 residues. The V end was cut by 4 bases, the J end by 5 bases, with 5 bases between. Germline V gene sequence: CDR1 SGHTA, CDR2 FQGNSA.

The chain joins TRBV6-6 to TRBJ1-2, with D unclear. This CDR3 is built from 15 residues. V was cut by 2 bases and J by 2 bases, with 12 bases left in between. Germline V gives CDR1 MNHNY, CDR2 SVGAGI (reference sequence). The CDR3, as DNA: TGTGCCAGCAGTTACGAGGGAAGGGAAAACTATGGCTACACCTTC. It yields the protein CASSYEGRENYGYTF.

The V call is TRBV9, the J call TRBJ1-1, with 7 bases lining up with TRBD1. Germline V gene lookup returns CDR1 SGDLS and CDR2 YYNGEE. With 3 bases clipped from V and 0 bases from J, the junction kept 5 bases outside the gene matches. The CDR3 is 15 amino acids. The CDR3 DNA follows: TGTGCCAGCAGCGGGCGACAGGGCGTGAACACTGAAGCTTTCTTT. Protein: CASSGRQGVNTEAFF.

The chain is built from TRBV7-8 and TRBJ2-3; 13 bases align to TRBD2. The CDR3 sequence is 15 residues long. Per germline, CDR1 SGHVS and CDR2 FQNEAQ. Germline trimming cut 5 bases from V and 8 bases from J; bases unmatched to any gene: 7. The CDR3 is CASSNLGTSGVTQYF. The CDR3 DNA reads TGTGCCAGCAGCAATCTTGGGACTAGCGGGGTTACGCAGTATTTT.

V and J are TRBV28 and TRBJ2-3, with no clear D. The germline CDR1 and CDR2 sequences are MDHEN and SYDVKM. CDR3 length equals 11 residues. The V end lost 6 bases, the J end lost 6 bases, and 7 bases lay between the germline ends. The CDR3 is CASRIRDTQYF. The CDR3 coding sequence is TGTGCCAGCAGGATCCGGGATACGCAGTATTTT.

The V call is TRBV7-9, the J call TRBJ2-1; maybe TRBD2 (6 bases). Germline V CDR1 and CDR2: SEHNR, FQNEAQ (reference sequence). CDR3 length: 14 amino acids. V was shortened by 5 bases and J by 4 bases, with 12 bases between the two germline ends. CDR3 sequence: CASSRPSEYNEQFF. Here the CDR3 DNA reads TGTGCCAGCAGCCGTCCTAGCGAGTACAATGAGCAGTTCTTC.

The chain links TRBV10-1 to TRBJ2-5, with D unresolved. The length of the CDR3 is 15 residues. Germline CDR1 and CDR2: WNHNN and SYGVQD (reference sequence). V gave up 3 bases and J gave up 6 bases, with 17 bases separating them. CDR3 sequence (DNA): TGCGCCAGCAGTGAAAAGAATGGCCGAAAAAAGACCCAGTACTTC. Translated: CASSEKNGRKKTQYF.

The chain has TRBV11-2 and TRBJ2-1, with 15 bases matching TRBD2. Germline values: CDR1 SGHAT, CDR2 FQNNGV. The CDR3 has 15 amino acids. Trimming removed 5 bases from V and 7 bases from J; junction bases left unmatched: 3. The CDR3 loop reads CASSPGLAGGNEQFF. CDR3 sequence (DNA): TGTGCCAGCAGCCCGGGACTAGCGGGGGGTAATGAGCAGTTCTTC. The full variable domain, in which reference TRBV11-2 and TRBJ2-1 provide the parts outside the CDR3, is EAGVAQSPRYKIIEKRQSVAFWCNPISGHATLYWYQQILGQGPKLLIQFQNNGVVDDSQLPKDRFSAERLKGVDSTLKIQPAKLEDSAVYLCASSPGLAGGNEQFFGPGTRLTVL.

The rearrangement links TRBV19 to TRBJ2-3; the D is unclear. CDR1 LNHDA and CDR2 SQIVND come from the germline V gene (reference sequence). This CDR3 contains 12 residues. V was shortened by 10 bases and J by 4 bases, with 12 bases between the two germline ends. CDR3 loop: CATRRSADTQYF. Written as DNA, the CDR3 is TGTGCCACCCGCCGGAGTGCAGATACGCAGTATTTT.

The chain joins TRBV28 to TRBJ1-1, with D hard to call. With 7 bases removed from V and 1 base from J, the gap between germline ends came to 4 bases. The CDR3 has 11 amino acids. CDR1 and CDR2 from the germline V gene are MDHEN and SYDVKM. CDR3 in DNA: TGTGCCAGCATAGGGAACACTGAAGCTTTCTTT. It encodes CASIGNTEAFF.

This chain connects TRBV7-9 to TRBJ1-1; possibly TRBD1 for D (6 bases). The germline V and J ends were trimmed by 7 bases and 3 bases, with 15 bases remaining between them. CDR1 and CDR2 (germline): SEHNR, FQNEAQ (reference sequence). This CDR3 region has 14 residues. The CDR3 nucleotides read TGTGCCAGCAACATTCAGGGGTACGACACTGAAGCTTTCTTT. It specifies CASNIQGYDTEAFF.

The chain employs TRBV11-3 and TRBJ2-5; 7 nucleotides align to TRBD1. This CDR3 is built from 15 residues. Trimming cost V 6 bases and J 4 bases; bases outside gene matches: 11. CDR1 is SGHNT, CDR2 YENEEA, per germline. This CDR3 is CASRKTGAGGETQYF. CDR3 coding DNA: TGTGCCAGCAGAAAAACAGGGGCCGGAGGAGAGACCCAGTACTTC. Based on the CDR3 plus reference TRBV11-3 and TRBJ2-5, the full variable domain is EAGVVQSPRYKIIEKKQPVAFWCNPISGHNTLYWYLQNLGQGPELLIRYENEEAVDDSQLPKDRFSAERLKGVDSTLKIQPAELGDSAVYLCASRKTGAGGETQYFGPGTRLLVL.

The chain employs TRBV30 and TRBJ1-1; the D is unclear. This CDR3 comprises 13 residues. From germline, CDR1 is GTSNPN and CDR2 SVGIG (reference sequence). Trimming took off 2 bases at V and 1 base at J, with 8 bases between the two ends. The CDR3: CAWSSGPNTEAFF. The CDR3 DNA follows: TGTGCCTGGAGTTCGGGTCCGAACACTGAAGCTTTCTTT. Supplemented by reference TRBV30 and TRBJ1-1, the full variable domain reads SQTIHQWPATLVQPVGSPLSLECTVEGTSNPNLYWYRQAAGRGLQLLFYSVGIGQISSEVPQNLSASRPQDRQFILSSKKLLLSDSGFYLCAWSSGPNTEAFFGQGTRLTVV.

This rearrangement joins TRBV18 to TRBJ2-7; D perhaps matches TRBD2 (6 bases). V lost 1 base and J 1 base, leaving 26 bases between the germline ends. Germline V CDR1 and CDR2: KGHSH, LQKENI. The CDR3 has 20 amino acids. CDR3 coding DNA: TGTGCCAGCTCACCACTTAGTCAGGGAGGACGGGGAGCGCTTTCCTACGAGCAGTACTTC. This translates into CASSPLSQGGRGALSYEQYF.